The clone carrying this T cell receptor (beta chain) was seen only a few times. What it binds is not known. This record comes from a study of cytomegalovirus exposure and HLA in healthy donors. Study summary: The study placed about 86% of its 398 genotyped donors in the Caucasian-associated ancestry cluster. Study-wide findings and caveats: Apart from CMV serostatus, no immune exposure information was available. There were some V segments, including TRBV6-2 and TRBV6-3, excluded as indistinguishable.

CDR3 length: 16 amino acids. Germline CDR1 is MNHNY and CDR2 is SVGAGI (reference sequence). Deletions cut 0 bases from V and 4 bases from J, with 15 bases between. 60 Vbeta and 13 Jbeta primers were used in PCR. Assay used: immunoSEQ multiplex PCR; TCRdb lists only in-frame clones, some missing. The data hold approximately 110,000 clones, with approximately 80% observed a single time. The sequenced sample consisted of PBMCs. The chain employs TRBV6-6 and TRBJ1-1; D possibly corresponds to TRBD1 (5 bases). The TCR sequence derives from a human donor in good health. Here the CDR3 reads CASSYSTWGVGTEAFF. CDR3 coding DNA: TGTGCCAGCAGTTACTCTACGTGGGGGGTAGGCACTGAAGCTTTCTTT.